This T cell receptor (beta chain) originates from a study of cytomegalovirus exposure and HLA in healthy donors (TCRdb year 2017). Notes on the research overall: In an earlier analysis of fewer than 750 of the donors, approximately 260 Gb of sequence data and 90 million to 130 million unique TCR beta sequences from about 190 million T cells were reported. Roughly 300 gigabases of sequencing data and approximately 85 million unique TCR sequences were included in an early release covering roughly 600 HLA-typed donors. Of the roughly 420 genotyped donors, approximately 81% were placed in the genetic ancestry cluster associated with self-reported Caucasian donors. The study aimed to test whether cataloging public T cell receptors could reveal signatures of past pathogen exposure. Using immunosequencing, the study profiled T cell repertoires from about 650 subjects and related those repertoires to cytomegalovirus serostatus. Along with the roughly 670-subject first cohort, a separate validation cohort of 120 different subjects was used. High-throughput TCR immunosequencing, statistical association of individual TCRs with disease status, and machine learning were combined to predict cytomegalovirus infection status. A later analysis re-analyzed previously published TCR beta repertoires from 600 to 850 donors and added high-resolution HLA genotyping to study TCR occurrence patterns. The later analysis used no new phenotypic data to find candidate immune exposures, relying instead on TCR beta sequences and their occurrence across donors. In an earlier analysis of 587 of the donors, high-throughput TCR beta sequencing was used to judge whether each TCR beta V gene segment behaved as functional or pseudogenic. Donor age, sex, ethnicity and CMV serostatus were compiled alongside the repertoire data. A later genetic analysis used genome-wide SNP genotypes for about 55% of the 666 donors, treating that subset as a discovery cohort. All discovery cohort repertoires had been generated using a single sequencing platform. HLA typing included class I and class II loci at four-digit resolution. The number of donors typed differed by locus, with roughly 629-640 for A, B, C, DRB1 and DQB1, around 560 for DQA1, 600 to 610 for DPA1, and some 440 for DPB1. Several DR-DQ haplotypes were handled as single units for association and clustering because linkage in the cohort was strong. Across approximately 400 genotyped donors of the cohort, an average of approximately 240,000 unique TCR beta nucleotide sequences per donor were sequenced, and approximately 19% of those sequences were non-productive. Overall study outcomes, separate from this receptor: CMV serostatus was the only immune exposure information available for the cohort. A later analysis found that TCR association rates varied across HLA loci, with DRB1 alleles showing the most associated TCRs and HLA-C alleles the fewest. Only TCR beta chains were sequenced in this cohort, and the absence of alpha or paired-chain data limited detectable features. V-gene and J-gene trimming of TCR beta chains was associated with a missense DCLRE1C variant in a later genetic analysis, and the association was replicated in an independent cohort. In an earlier analysis of around 600 of the donors, most TCR beta V segments were observed in productive rearrangements about 87% or about 30% of the time, broadly matching IMGT annotations. A cluster of highly shared sequence variants was judged likely to be a technical artifact of the sequencing pipeline. The earlier analysis of about 600 of the donors excluded seventeen rarely observed V segments, including chromosome 9 orphons, because counts were too low. A further reported finding was that TCR beta sequences accurately predicted the HLA-A and HLA-B alleles for most subjects in the first cohort. According to the authors, the approach could potentially be generalized to other disease states and immunological phenotypes. Compared with the roughly 670-donor mean, donors in an Asian-associated ancestry cluster had fewer N-insertions in productive TCRs, according to a later genetic analysis. Because the 87-base-pair reads could not distinguish some IMGT-functional V segments, including TRBV6-2 and TRBV6-3, those segments were excluded. The classifier was reported to diagnose cytomegalovirus status with high specificity and sensitivity in both the original and validation cohorts. Across donors, most TCR sequences were observed very rarely, whereas some public TCRs were present in many individuals. Specific HLA alleles were associated with 15,000 to 20,000 TCR beta sequences at a false discovery rate of 0.05 in a later analysis. Correlated functional status among segregating V segments might be attributable to linkage disequilibrium, but an unknown experimental factor could not be ruled out. The presence/absence analyses assumed that sequencing depth was roughly uniform across donors, and that assumption may not be true. A total of 150 or so TCR beta chains were listed by the study as associated with cytomegalovirus. Because HLA typing was unavailable for some donors at each locus, only the typed subset was used in association tests. In vitro tests confirmed that a few of the cytomegalovirus-associated TCR beta chains recognize cytomegalovirus antigens. A later analysis found that HLA-associated TCR beta chains were more clonally expanded and had lower generation probabilities than equally common non-associated chains. According to a later analysis, most CMV-associated TCR beta chains appeared to be HLA-restricted, and the HLA associations seemed to be driven largely by CMV exposure. When HLA alleles, especially DR and DQ, strongly co-occurred, attributing TCR associations to individual alleles was difficult. Several of the top co-occurrence clusters appeared to be linked to parvovirus B19, influenza, CMV and Epstein-Barr virus, according to a later analysis.

The cohort was made up of several hundred healthy bone marrow donors. At the time of sampling, all cohort members were nominally healthy, though unrecorded immune exposures were likely present. The donor tested CMV seropositive, placing the donor among the 250 to 350 seropositive members of the cohort. A peripheral blood sample was provided by each donor, and peripheral blood mononuclear cells were used for TCR beta sequencing. The Qiagen DNeasy Blood Extraction Kit was used to extract genomic DNA from the blood cell samples. Receptors were amplified or captured by the immunoSEQ multiplex PCR assay. The multiplex PCR relied on a mix of 60 forward primers for TCR Vbeta segments and 13 reverse primers for TCR Jbeta segments. The CDR3 region of rearranged TCR beta genes was amplified from genomic DNA with a multiplex PCR assay. Amplified TCR beta libraries were sequenced as 87-base-pair reads on the Illumina HiSeq System. The published analysis was carried out like this. Across the 666 repertoires, a later analysis counted 78 million or so unique TCR beta chains, 8.5 million to 12 million of which were shared by at least two donors. Raw reads were error-corrected and collapsed into unique sequences with a nearest-neighbor algorithm that merged closely related sequences to remove PCR and sequencing errors. V, D and J gene segments were assigned by aligning CDR3 sequences to IMGT reference sequences. Each retained sequence needed at least a six-nucleotide match to both a V gene segment and a J gene segment. A rearrangement was called productive if the CDR3 had no stop codons and remained in frame with V and J, and every other rearrangement was called non-productive. Following IMGT convention, CDR3 was defined as the stretch from the second conserved V-encoded cysteine to the conserved J-encoded phenylalanine. The earlier analysis of roughly 590 of the donors excluded sequences that lacked an unambiguous match to a single V gene segment. In an earlier analysis of approximately 590 of the donors, a V segment was called functional when productive rearrangements were above 56.7%, and segregating when the standard deviation between donors exceeded 5%. A statistical classification framework was built for diagnosing cytomegalovirus status from the catalog of TCR beta chain sequences. V and J gene assignment, in a later analysis, came from comparing TCR nucleotide sequences with IMGT/GENE-DB human TR gene sequences. Using the TCRdist pipeline, a later analysis assigned CDR3 sequences along with most-parsimonious VDJ recombination scenarios. In a later analysis, each TCR beta chain was defined by its CDR3 amino acid sequence together with its V-gene family, and reads without a unique V-gene family were excluded. As a way to deal with suspected cross-contamination and a sequencing artifact, a later analysis dropped hundreds of nucleotide sequences that were highly shared and had low generation probability. In a later analysis, a clonal expansion index for each public chain was calculated from normalized within-repertoire ranks of inferred template counts. In a later analysis, generation probabilities were computed with a VDJ recombination model fitted to out-of-frame rearrangements, and the resulting probabilities were checked against IGoR. Hypergeometric tests were used in a later analysis to score TCR-TCR, TCR-HLA and TCR-CMV co-occurrence, with a repertoire-size bias correction applied to the TCR pairs. False discovery rates were estimated in a later analysis by permuting HLA or CMV assignments 20 times. A later analysis grouped co-occurring TCRs with DBSCAN, adding TCRdist sequence similarity when clustering within HLA-allele-positive subsets. Repertoires with fewer than 30,000 or more than 120,000 public chains, plus five repertoires with anomalous nucleotide sharing, were excluded from co-occurrence clustering. The immuneACCESS repertoire file appears here via TCRdb, limited to in-frame rearrangements. These files lack a portion of the clones; in checked studies, under half of the deficit traces to unresolved V genes, and the cause of the others is not known. V, J and clone size are those of that table, while D and trimming were read from the DNA. For this sample the table gives 100,000 to 150,000 clones, of which around 77% were detected only once. Of the sample, 4% to 5% is held by the ten largest clones.

As for this clone: Its target antigen remains unknown. Base qualities are not recorded, but no much larger clone differs from it by a single base.

From cysteine to phenylalanine, the CDR3 is 13 amino acids long. Just CDR3 DNA is preserved here, 39 bases in frame from base 1. Sequences MNHEY (CDR1) and SVGAGI (CDR2) are obtained from the germline V gene. The receptor was isolated from a male donor in good health and CMV-seropositive. Sequenced material: PBMCs. The rearrangement joined TRBV6-5 to TRBJ2-5, with 7 central nucleotides matching TRBD1. The J call is doubtful: the DNA matches TRBJ2-7 better. The CDR3 region reads CASSRQGSHEQYF. The bases read TGTGCCAGCAGTAGACAGGGTTCCCACGAGCAGTACTTC.